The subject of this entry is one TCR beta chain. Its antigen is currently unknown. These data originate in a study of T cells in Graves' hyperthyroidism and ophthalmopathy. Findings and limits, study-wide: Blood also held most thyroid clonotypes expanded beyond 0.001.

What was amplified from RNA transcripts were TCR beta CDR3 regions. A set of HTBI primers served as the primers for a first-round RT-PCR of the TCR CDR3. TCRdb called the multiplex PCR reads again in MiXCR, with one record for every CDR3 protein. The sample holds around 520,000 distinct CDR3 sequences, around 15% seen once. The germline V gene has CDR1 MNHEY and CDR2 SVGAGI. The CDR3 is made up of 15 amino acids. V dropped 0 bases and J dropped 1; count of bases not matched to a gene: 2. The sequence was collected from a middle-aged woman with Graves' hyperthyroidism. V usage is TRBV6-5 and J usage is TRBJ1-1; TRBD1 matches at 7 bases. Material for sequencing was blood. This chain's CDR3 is CASSYSWTGNTEAFF. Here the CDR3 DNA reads TGTGCCAGCAGTTACTCGTGGACAGGGAACACTGAAGCTTTCTTT.